This T cell receptor beta chain was obtained from a study of Graves' ophthalmopathy and Graves' hyperthyroidism. On the study more broadly: Ahead of any treatment, peripheral blood was obtained at the initial diagnosis.

PBMCs were isolated by Ficoll-Paque density gradient centrifugation, using about 9.2 ml of fresh peripheral blood as the starting material. Germline-derived CDR1 and CDR2 are SGHVS and FNYEAQ. CDR3 length equals 19 residues. The trim removed 1 base at V and 8 bases at J, leaving 22 bases unmatched. Only one count was recorded for this clonotype. Amplification of the TCR beta CDR3 regions used RNA transcripts (as template). First-round RT-PCR used HTBI primers; second-round multiplex PCR followed. TCRdb passed the multiplex PCR reads through MiXCR, listing each CDR3 protein once. The table lists 650,000 to 900,000 distinct CDR3 sequences, 35% to 50% of them singletons, with 44% in the top ten.

This rearrangement joins TRBV7-6 to TRBJ1-2; 7 nucleotides line up with TRBD1. The source material was peripheral blood. This clonotype was sampled from an adult man with Graves' ophthalmopathy. This CDR3 is CASSLGSRTIYRGVGGYTF. For the CDR3, the DNA is TGTGCCAGCAGCTTAGGAAGCAGAACAATCTACAGGGGTGTTGGGGGCTACACCTTC.